This TCR beta chain was sequenced during a study of blood T cell repertoires in COVID-19. The repertoire was sequenced with immunoSEQ multiplex PCR; TCRdb's copy has only in-frame clones and lacks some. The sample lists about 170,000 clones; approximately 85% were seen once. Patients of the Seattle cohort, enrolled during active infection, were followed longitudinally. The junction had 4 bases not matched to a gene; V was cut back by 5 bases and J by 4 bases. This CDR3 spans 15 amino acids. Germline loops: CDR1 LNHDA, CDR2 SQIVND (reference sequence). The origin of this receptor is a man older than 75 with COVID-19, enrolled during active disease. Sequenced input: peripheral blood. This chain joins TRBV19 and TRBJ2-2, with 10 positions matching TRBD1. In nucleotides, the CDR3 is TGTGCCAGTAGTTTGGGGGACAGGGGCACCGGGGAGCTGTTTTTT. Amino acid sequence: CASSLGDRGTGELFF.